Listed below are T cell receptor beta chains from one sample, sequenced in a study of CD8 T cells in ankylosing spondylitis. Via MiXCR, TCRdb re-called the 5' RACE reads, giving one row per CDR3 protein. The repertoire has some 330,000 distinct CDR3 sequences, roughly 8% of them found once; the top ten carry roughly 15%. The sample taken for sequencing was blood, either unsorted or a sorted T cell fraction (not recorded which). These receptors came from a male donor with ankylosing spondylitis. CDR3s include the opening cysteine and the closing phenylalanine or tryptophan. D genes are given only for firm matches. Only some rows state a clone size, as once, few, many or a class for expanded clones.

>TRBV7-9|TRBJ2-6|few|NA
CASSSSFPGANVLTF
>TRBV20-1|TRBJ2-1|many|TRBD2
CSARALAPYNEQFF
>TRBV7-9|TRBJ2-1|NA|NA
CASSLARSGQFF
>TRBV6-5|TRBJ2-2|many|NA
CASSYAAGELFF
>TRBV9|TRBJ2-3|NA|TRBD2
CASSVGTSGGDTQYF
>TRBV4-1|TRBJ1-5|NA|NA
CASSQEMRQPQHF
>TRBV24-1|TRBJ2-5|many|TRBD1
CATSDPRGGTGWLETQYF
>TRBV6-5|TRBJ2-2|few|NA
CASSYSLAGELFF
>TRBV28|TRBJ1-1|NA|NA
CASSLTPGQIKAFF
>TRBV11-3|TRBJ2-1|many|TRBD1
CASSSSGDRVMNNEQFF
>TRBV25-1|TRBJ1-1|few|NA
CATSVGLNTEAFF
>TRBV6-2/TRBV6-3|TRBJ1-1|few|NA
CASSQFGTGTEAFF
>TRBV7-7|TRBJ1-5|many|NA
CASSFPEFSNQPQHF
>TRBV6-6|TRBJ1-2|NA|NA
CASSSTTNYGYTF
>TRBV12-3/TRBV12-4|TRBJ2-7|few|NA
CASKPGLPIYEQYF
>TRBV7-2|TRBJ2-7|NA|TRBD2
CASSLRLAGFHKSYEQYF
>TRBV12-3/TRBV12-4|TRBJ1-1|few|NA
CASRPSPGNTEAFF
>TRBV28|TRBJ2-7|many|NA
CASSFSIEQYF
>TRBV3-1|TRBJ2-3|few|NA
CASSQGPNTDTQYF
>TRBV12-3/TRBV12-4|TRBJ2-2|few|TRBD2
CASSTLAGVTGELFF
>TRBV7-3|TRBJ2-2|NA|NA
CASSPWTGGAGELFF
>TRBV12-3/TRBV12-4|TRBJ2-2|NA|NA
CASSPQWGRTGELFF
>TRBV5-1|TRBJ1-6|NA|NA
CASSDGQNSPLHF